The clone carrying this T cell receptor beta chain was seen a handful of times. The data originate from a study of T-cell memory formation after mild COVID-19. Background on the study: TCR clusters largely stayed donor specific.

V was pared by 4 bases and J by 11 bases, with 15 bases between. Germline CDR1 is SQVTM and CDR2 is ANQGSEA. The CDR3 loop spans 12 amino acids. From the 5' RACE reads, TCRdb called clonotypes with MiXCR, one entry per CDR3 protein. The table has 150,000 to 200,000 distinct CDR3 sequences, less than 40% seen once. The chain joins TRBV29-1 to TRBJ1-3; D might be TRBD1 (5 bases). This receptor was taken from an adult woman who had mild COVID-19 (a few samples of this study predate the infection). Cell type and time point are not known. The specimen was PBMCs or a T cell subset sorted from them (not recorded which). The CDR3 DNA reads TGCAGCGTTGGGGACGGCGCTGTGGCCATATATTTT. It translates to CSVGDGAVAIYF.